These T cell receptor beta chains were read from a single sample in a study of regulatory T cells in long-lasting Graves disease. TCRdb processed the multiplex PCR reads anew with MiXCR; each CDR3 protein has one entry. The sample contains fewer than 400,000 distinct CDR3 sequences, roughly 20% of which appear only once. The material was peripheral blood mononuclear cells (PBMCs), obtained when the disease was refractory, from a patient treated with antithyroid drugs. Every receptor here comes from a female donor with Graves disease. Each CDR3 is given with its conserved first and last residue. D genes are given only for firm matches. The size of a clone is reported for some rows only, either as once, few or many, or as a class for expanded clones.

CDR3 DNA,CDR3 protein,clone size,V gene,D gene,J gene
TGTGCCAGCAGCGCCCTAGCGGCGAACACCGGGGAGCTGTTTTTT,CASSALAANTGELFF,.,TRBV9,TRBD2,TRBJ2-2
TGTGCCAGCAGTTACCAAGCCCGGGACAGGGTCGACGAGCAGTACTTC,CASSYQARDRVDEQYF,many,TRBV6-2/TRBV6-3,TRBD1,TRBJ2-7
TGTGCCAGCAGGGGGACAGATCCGACCGGGGAGCTGTTTTTT,CASRGTDPTGELFF,few,TRBV28,TRBD1,TRBJ2-2
TGCGCCAGCAGCCGAGGAGAGCGGGAGTTAAACACCGGGGAGCTGTTTTTT,CASSRGERELNTGELFF,.,TRBV4-3,TRBD2,TRBJ2-2
TGTGCCAGCAGTTACGCAGCGGGAGCAAACGAGCAGTACTTC,CASSYAAGANEQYF,.,TRBV6-2/TRBV6-3,TRBD2,TRBJ2-7
TGTGCCAGCAGCGGCGGACTAGATAGCTCCTACAATGAGCAGTTCTTC,CASSGGLDSSYNEQFF,once,TRBV11-2,TRBD2,TRBJ2-1
TGTGCCAGCAGCCAATCAAGTTACCAAGAGACCCAGTACTTC,CASSQSSYQETQYF,many,TRBV3-1,.,TRBJ2-5
TGTGCCAGCATCGGCGGGAGCCCTCGGTACAATGAGCAGTTCTTC,CASIGGSPRYNEQFF,.,TRBV6-1,TRBD2,TRBJ2-1
TGTGCCAGCAGCTTAAAAGCAGGGCAGGTCACCGGGGAGCTGTTTTTT,CASSLKAGQVTGELFF,.,TRBV7-3,.,TRBJ2-2
TGTGCCTGGAGTACAGCAGCCAATTCACCCCTCCACTTT,CAWSTAANSPLHF,few,TRBV30,.,TRBJ1-6
TGTGCCAGCAGTGAAATGACGCAGCAGTTCGACTACGAGCAGTACTTC,CASSEMTQQFDYEQYF,few,TRBV6-1,.,TRBJ2-7
TGTGCCGGCAGTTTAGACAGGGGAGCCTACGAGCAGTACTTC,CAGSLDRGAYEQYF,.,TRBV2,TRBD1,TRBJ2-7
TGTGCCAGTAGTATAGAGCTACAGGGCTGGACGAACACTGAAGCTTTCTTT,CASSIELQGWTNTEAFF,.,TRBV19,.,TRBJ1-1
TGTGCCAGCAGTCCAGCACTAGCGGGGGGACAAGAGACCCAGTACTTC,CASSPALAGGQETQYF,.,TRBV7-8,TRBD2,TRBJ2-5
TGTGCCATCAGTGACCTCGGGGACAGAAGCGAGCAGTACTTC,CAISDLGDRSEQYF,few,TRBV10-3,TRBD1,TRBJ2-7
TGTGCCAGCAGTTACCCAACGGGACAGGGTGTGATCACTGAAGCTTTCTTT,CASSYPTGQGVITEAFF,many,TRBV6-5,TRBD1,TRBJ1-1
TGCGCCAGCAGCCAAGTAGAAGGTTTCGAGCAGTACTTC,CASSQVEGFEQYF,.,TRBV4-1,.,TRBJ2-7
TGTGCCAGCAGTAACAGAGACACCCGCCGTGAGCAGTACTTC,CASSNRDTRREQYF,few,TRBV28,.,TRBJ2-7
TGTGCCAGCAGCAATGGGGGCACTGAAGCTTTCTTT,CASSNGGTEAFF,few,TRBV6-1,.,TRBJ1-1
TGTGCCAGCAGTGCAGGGTGGGGCGCTGGGGCCAACGTCCTGACTTTC,CASSAGWGAGANVLTF,many,TRBV28,.,TRBJ2-6
TGTGCCACCAGTGGGCCCCGCGACAATCAGCCCCAGCATTTT,CATSGPRDNQPQHF,many,TRBV24-1,.,TRBJ1-5
TGTGCCAGCAGTTATAAACTAGGAGAGACCCAGTACTTC,CASSYKLGETQYF,few,TRBV6-5,.,TRBJ2-5
TGTGCCAGTAGTATTGTATTGGGTGATGACGCTTTCTTT,CASSIVLGDDAFF,.,TRBV19,.,TRBJ1-1
TGTGCCAGCAGCTTAGATACCCCGTCCTATGGCTACACCTTC,CASSLDTPSYGYTF,few,TRBV7-2,.,TRBJ1-2
TGTGCCAGCAGCTCGGGAAGGGGTACGCAGTATTTT,CASSSGRGTQYF,.,TRBV7-9,.,TRBJ2-3
TGTGCCAGCAGCCTTCAACCTCTACAGGGGCGCGAGCAGTACTTC,CASSLQPLQGREQYF,.,TRBV3-1,TRBD1,TRBJ2-7
TGTGCCAGCAACACCGGGGGGTTTGGTGAGACCCAGTACTTC,CASNTGGFGETQYF,many,TRBV28,TRBD2,TRBJ2-5
TGTGCCAGCAGTTATGGTTGGAGGGGCTACACCTTC,CASSYGWRGYTF,.,TRBV6-5,.,TRBJ1-2
TGTGCCAGCAGTGGCTCGGACAGTCGCAATCAGCCCCAGCATTTT,CASSGSDSRNQPQHF,few,TRBV25-1,.,TRBJ1-5
TGCAGCGTTGGGAAGGGAAGCACTGAAGCTTTCTTT,CSVGKGSTEAFF,few,TRBV29-1,.,TRBJ1-1
TGCAGTGCTACTCCAGGAGCCTACCCCTCTGGGGCCAACGTCCTGACTTTC,CSATPGAYPSGANVLTF,.,TRBV20-1,.,TRBJ2-6
TGTGCCAGCAGAGACCTAGAGAACACCGGGGAGCTGTTTTTT,CASRDLENTGELFF,.,TRBV7-9,.,TRBJ2-2
TGTGCCTGGAGCGACGGGGACAGGGGGAACACTGAAGCTTTCTTT,CAWSDGDRGNTEAFF,.,TRBV30,TRBD1,TRBJ1-1
TGTGCCAGCAGCCGGGAAATGGACTACGAGCAGTACTTC,CASSREMDYEQYF,many,TRBV2,.,TRBJ2-7
TGCGCCAGCAGCTTGGGACAGGCAACTCCACGTGGCTACACCTTC,CASSLGQATPRGYTF,.,TRBV5-1,.,TRBJ1-2
TGTGCCAGCAGTTGGGAGGGCGGCGAGCAGTTCTTC,CASSWEGGEQFF,.,TRBV6-9,TRBD2,TRBJ2-1
TGTGCCAGCAGCCAAGAGACCGGGCAGGGAAAGGAAAAACTGTTTTTT,CASSQETGQGKEKLFF,few,TRBV3-1,.,TRBJ1-4
TGTGCCAGCAGCCAGGGACTAGCGAACCAAGAGACCCAGTACTTC,CASSQGLANQETQYF,many,TRBV7-9,TRBD2,TRBJ2-5
TGTGCCACCAGCAGAGATAGCTATGGCTACACCTTC,CATSRDSYGYTF,.,TRBV15,.,TRBJ1-2
TGTGCTAGTGGTCCGCAGGGACAGGGTTTACCTAGCAATCAGCCCCAGCATTTT,CASGPQGQGLPSNQPQHF,many,TRBV12-5,TRBD1,TRBJ1-5
TGTGCCAGCGGCGGCAGGGAACCCTTTAATGAAAAACTGTTTTTT,CASGGREPFNEKLFF,few,TRBV25-1,.,TRBJ1-4
TGTGCCAGCAGCCAGATTGTGGGGGCTTCCCAGTACTTC,CASSQIVGASQYF,.,TRBV14,.,TRBJ2-5
TGTGCCAGCACTAACACCAGGGGGAGGGGCGCAGCCGCGTCACCCCTCCACTTT,CASTNTRGRGAAASPLHF,.,TRBV6-1,TRBD1,TRBJ1-6
TGTGCCAGCAGTGAGAAATCTATTCTAGTTCCGCAGTTCTTC,CASSEKSILVPQFF,.,TRBV2,.,TRBJ2-1
TGTGCCAGCAGCTTGCTAGGTCTAGCGGGAGGGCCCCACGAGCAGTACTTC,CASSLLGLAGGPHEQYF,few,TRBV5-4,TRBD2,TRBJ2-7
TGTGCCAGCAGTAGCACTCGGGGCGGCACGACGCGCTCCGAGCAGTACTTC,CASSSTRGGTTRSEQYF,few,TRBV13,.,TRBJ2-7
TGTGCCAGCAGAGTACCACCCGGGGAGCTGTTTTTT,CASRVPPGELFF,many,TRBV7-2,.,TRBJ2-2
TGCAGCGTTGAGACGTCTTCCTACGAGCAGTACTTC,CSVETSSYEQYF,few,TRBV29-1,.,TRBJ2-7
TGCAGTGCTGAGACTGGGCGGTTTAGCAATCAGCCCCAGCATTTT,CSAETGRFSNQPQHF,few,TRBV20-1,.,TRBJ1-5
TGCAGCGTTGAAGATCATACTGGCAACGAGCAGTACTTC,CSVEDHTGNEQYF,few,TRBV29-1,.,TRBJ2-7